The rows below give T cell receptor beta chains drawn from one sample of a study of T cell repertoires in cytomegalovirus infection. Via MiXCR, TCRdb re-called the reads, giving one row per CDR3 protein. The sample has about 740,000 distinct CDR3 sequences, 35% seen once; the top ten hold 2.5% to 3%. The sample consisted of PBMCs. These receptors were taken from a human donor in good health (CMV status not recorded). Some clones in this sample may be carry-over from other donors' samples. Each CDR3 is given with its conserved first and last residue. The D gene is left open where the match is weak. Where a row states a size, it is once, few, many or the class of an expanded clone; other rows omit it.

v_call	d_call	j_call	clone_size	cdr3_nt	cdr3_aa
TRBV27	TRBD1	TRBJ2-3	.	TGTGCCAGCAGTACCCGGGACAGATCTAGCACAGATACGCAGTATTTT	CASSTRDRSSTDTQYF
TRBV6-1	.	TRBJ1-2	few	TGTGCCAGCACCGCGGGGGGCGCGGGCTATGGCTACACCTTC	CASTAGGAGYGYTF
TRBV29-1	.	TRBJ2-7	.	TGCAGCGTGAAACTCCCCGGGAACTCCTTTGACGAGCAGTACTTC	CSVKLPGNSFDEQYF
TRBV19	TRBD2	TRBJ2-5	.	TGTGCCAGTAGCCAACTAGCGGGGGCCGAGGGGACCCAGTACTTC	CASSQLAGAEGTQYF
TRBV29-1	TRBD2	TRBJ2-7	few	TGCAGCGTTGAAACGCCGGGAGGAACGGACGAGCAGTACTTC	CSVETPGGTDEQYF
TRBV5-6	.	TRBJ1-1	.	TGTGCCAGCAGCTCCCTGAGTAGGTATGTGGCTGAAGCTTTCTTT	CASSSLSRYVAEAFF
TRBV4-1	TRBD2	TRBJ2-2	.	TGCGCCAGCAGCCAAGCTGGACTAGCGGGGGCCGCGAACACCGGGGAGCTGTTTTTT	CASSQAGLAGAANTGELFF
TRBV7-8	.	TRBJ1-4	few	TGTGCCAGCAGCTCCCCGGGACAAGGGACTAATGAAAAACTGTTTTTT	CASSSPGQGTNEKLFF
TRBV12-3/TRBV12-4	.	TRBJ1-5	many	TGTGCCAGCAGTTTAGTGGCGAATGCGGGGATCCATCAGCCCCAGCATTTT	CASSLVANAGIHQPQHF
TRBV28	.	TRBJ2-2	.	TGTGCCAGCAGTGGTCCCCCGTCGGGCGGGGAGCTGTTTTTT	CASSGPPSGGELFF
TRBV7-9	.	TRBJ2-2	many	TGTGCCAGCAGCCCCGGGTCGGCGAACACCGGGGAGCTGTTTTTT	CASSPGSANTGELFF
TRBV19	.	TRBJ2-5	.	TGTGCCAGTAGTCTGGGGCAGGGCACCTATCGAGAGACCCAGTACTTC	CASSLGQGTYRETQYF
TRBV28	.	TRBJ1-1	.	TGTGCCAGCAGACTGAGGGGGGGACCCTACACTGAAGCTTTCTTT	CASRLRGGPYTEAFF
TRBV27	TRBD1	TRBJ1-5	few	TGTGCCAGCAGCTACCCCTCCCTTCGGACAGGCTGGGAGAGCAATCAGCCCCAGCATTTT	CASSYPSLRTGWESNQPQHF
TRBV20-1	.	TRBJ1-2	.	TGCAGTGCTAGAGAAGGACAGATTCCGATCAACTATGGCTACACCTTC	CSAREGQIPINYGYTF
TRBV5-1	TRBD1	TRBJ2-2	few	TGCGCCAGCAGTGCCCTGGGACAGGGTAACACCGGGGAGCTGTTTTTT	CASSALGQGNTGELFF
TRBV7-4	TRBD1	TRBJ1-2	few	TGTGCCAGCAGCCCGCAGGGGGACCGGACAGCTAACTATGGCTACACCTTC	CASSPQGDRTANYGYTF
TRBV19	.	TRBJ1-1	few	TGTGCCAGTAGTACGTGGACAGCTGCTGAAGCTTTCTTT	CASSTWTAAEAFF
TRBV19	.	TRBJ2-1	few	TGTGCCAGTAGGACGGACTCGGCTGGATACAATGAGCAGTTCTTC	CASRTDSAGYNEQFF
TRBV11-1	.	TRBJ1-1	few	TGTGCCAGCAGCCCCCGGGACGCGGAAGGGGCTTTCTTT	CASSPRDAEGAFF
TRBV5-6	.	TRBJ2-1	few	TGTGCCAGCAGCCTCGGCGGGACTCAGGTTGGGAAGCAGTTCTTC	CASSLGGTQVGKQFF
TRBV7-3	.	TRBJ1-1	.	TGTGCCAGCAGCTCATTTCGGGGGACTGAATATTTCTTT	CASSSFRGTEYFF
TRBV12-3/TRBV12-4	.	TRBJ1-2	many	TGTGCCACCCTCCAGCAAATAACAGCGTATGGCTACACCTTC	CATLQQITAYGYTF
TRBV5-4	.	TRBJ2-7	few	TGTGCCAGCAGCCCCCCGGAGACAGCCTACGAGCAGTACTTC	CASSPPETAYEQYF
TRBV6-1	.	TRBJ2-5	.	TGTGCCAGCAGTGAAGTCGTCGGGAGTCAAGAGACCCAGTACTTC	CASSEVVGSQETQYF
TRBV19	TRBD1	TRBJ1-5	.	TGTGCCAGTTCTAAGGGGGCAGATAGCAATCAGCCCCAGCATTTT	CASSKGADSNQPQHF
TRBV10-3	.	TRBJ1-1	.	TGTGCCATCAGTGAGGGGGCCCGACAGGCTGCGAACACTGAAGCTTTCTTT	CAISEGARQAANTEAFF
TRBV5-6	.	TRBJ1-1	.	TGTGCCAGCAGTGTTCTAGAAAATAGAGCTGAAGCTTTCTTT	CASSVLENRAEAFF
TRBV2	TRBD1	TRBJ1-2	.	TGTGCCAGCAAAGGAGGACAGGCGCGCTATGGCTACACCTTC	CASKGGQARYGYTF
TRBV4-1	.	TRBJ1-2	.	TGCGCCAGCAGCCAAGTAGTTGGAGTCGGCGGCTACACCTTC	CASSQVVGVGGYTF
TRBV6-1	TRBD1	TRBJ1-2	.	TGTGCCAGCAGTGAACAACCAGCCGGGACAGGAAATGGCTACACCTTC	CASSEQPAGTGNGYTF